The 26 T cell receptor beta chains listed next were all sequenced from one sample in a study of blood T cell repertoires in COVID-19. Sequenced by immunoSEQ multiplex PCR; TCRdb stores in-frame clones only, minus some. This sample has 140,000 to 150,000 clones, with approximately 80% found just once. Input material: peripheral blood. Every receptor here comes from a man aged 70 or older who had recovered from COVID-19.

This clone has a single count. The chain recombines TRBV28 with TRBJ2-1; 12 positions agree with TRBD2. This CDR3 has 16 residues. Germline V CDR1 and CDR2: MDHEN, SYDVKM. Trimming removed 8 bases from V and 5 bases from J; junction bases left unmatched: 10. This CDR3 is CASPPRRLAGDNEQFF. The CDR3 DNA follows: TGTGCCAGCCCTCCGCGTCGACTAGCGGGGGACAATGAGCAGTTCTTC.

The table lists this clone with a few counts. This chain links TRBV6-6 with TRBJ2-3; the match to TRBD2 covers 8 bases. Trimming removed 5 bases from V and 3 bases from J; junction bases left unmatched: 16. The CDR3 is made up of 18 amino acids. Germline CDR1 and CDR2: MNHNY and SVGAGI (reference sequence). In DNA form, the CDR3 reads TGTGCCAGCAGTCCAACTCCTTTAGCGGGGAGAGGGACAGATACGCAGTATTTT. Its translation: CASSPTPLAGRGTDTQYF.

The chain is built from TRBV3-1 (or the pseudogene TRBV3-2) and TRBJ2-7, with TRBD1 matching 9 bases. CDR3 length equals 18 residues. The trim removed 0 bases at V and 4 bases at J, leaving 13 bases unmatched. CDR1 and CDR2 from the germline V gene are LGHDT and YNNKEL (reference sequence). The chain's CDR3 is CASSQENPLGQGMYEQYF. CDR3 nucleotide sequence: TGTGCCAGCAGCCAAGAAAATCCCCTAGGACAGGGGATGTACGAGCAGTACTTC.

In nucleotides, the CDR3 is TGTGCCAGCAGCGCGGGGACAGGGGGGTCCTACGAGCAGTACTTC. This codes for CASSAGTGGSYEQYF. V gene TRBV9 combines with J gene TRBJ2-7; 11 nucleotides line up with TRBD1. Trimming cost V 3 bases and J 1 base; bases outside gene matches: 3. CDR3 length: 15 amino acids. The germline V gene has CDR1 SGDLS and CDR2 YYNGEE.

This chain joins TRBV2 and TRBJ2-7, with TRBD2 matching 13 bases. Trimming cost V 7 bases and J 5 bases; bases outside gene matches: 11. The CDR3 length is 16 residues. Germline loops: CDR1 SNHLY, CDR2 FYNNEI. In nucleotides, the CDR3 is TGTGCCAGCACCGAAACTAGCGGGAGGGTCCCGGACGAGCAGTACTTC. This sequence encodes CASTETSGRVPDEQYF.

CDR3 residues: CASSVAGDNSYEQYF. In DNA, the CDR3 is TGTGCCAGCAGCGTAGCGGGAGATAACTCCTACGAGCAGTACTTC. The V gene is TRBV9, the J gene TRBJ2-7; D may be TRBD2 (6 bases). V was cut by 0 bases and J by 0 bases, with 10 bases left in between. CDR1 is SGDLS, CDR2 YYNGEE, per germline. The CDR3 totals 15 residues.

The chain links TRBV30 to TRBJ2-7, with 8 bases aligning to TRBD1. Losses at the gene ends were 5 bases for V and 3 bases for J; bases not matched to a gene: 9. This CDR3 is built from 14 residues. Germline V CDR1 and CDR2: GTSNPN, SVGIG (reference sequence). CDR3 nucleotides: TGTGCCTGGCAGGGGGCCAGTCATGGCTACGAGCAGTACTTC. Translated, it gives CAWQGASHGYEQYF. The entire variable domain, with the rest obtained from reference TRBV30 and TRBJ2-7, is as follows: SQTIHQWPATLVQPVGSPLSLECTVEGTSNPNLYWYRQAAGRGLQLLFYSVGIGQISSEVPQNLSASRPQDRQFILSSKKLLLSDSGFYLCAWQGASHGYEQYFGPGTRLTVT.

The chain recombines TRBV7-2 with TRBJ1-1; tentative D call: TRBD1 (6 bases). CDR1 and CDR2 (germline): SGHTA, FQGNSA. The CDR3 totals 16 residues. Trimming stripped 3 bases from V and 0 bases from J, with 14 bases between. The DNA for the CDR3 is TGTGCCAGCAGCTTGTCAGGGGTATTGATGAACACTGAAGCTTTCTTT. Translation gives CASSLSGVLMNTEAFF.

This chain joins TRBV7-9 and TRBJ2-7; D possibly corresponds to TRBD2 (6 bases). The V and J ends lost 8 bases and 0 bases respectively, with 17 bases between them. CDR3 length: 15 amino acids. CDR1 SEHNR and CDR2 FQNEAQ come from the germline V gene (reference sequence). DNA for the CDR3: TGTGCCAGCGGTCGAGGCTCTAGCGACTCCTACGAGCAGTACTTC. It yields the protein CASGRGSSDSYEQYF.

V is TRBV5-1 and J is TRBJ1-1; 8 positions match TRBD1. V gave up 4 bases and J gave up 0 bases; unmatched junction bases: 2. Germline lookup yields CDR1 SGHRS and CDR2 YFSETQ. This CDR3 contains 14 residues. The chain's CDR3 is CASSVDRVNTEAFF. The DNA of the CDR3 is TGCGCCAGCAGCGTGGACAGGGTGAACACTGAAGCTTTCTTT.

The V gene is TRBV5-6, the J gene TRBJ2-5; TRBD1 agrees at 10 bases. Germline CDR1 and CDR2: SGHDT and YYEEEE. The CDR3 length is 16 residues. V gave up 4 bases and J gave up 1 base; unmatched junction bases: 7. CDR3 sequence reads: CASSSRDRGTQETQYF. The CDR3 DNA follows: TGTGCCAGCAGCAGCCGGGACAGGGGAACCCAAGAGACCCAGTACTTC.

V and J are TRBV7-2 and TRBJ2-3; D not resolved. V was trimmed by 1 base and J by 6 bases, leaving 5 bases between them. Germline values: CDR1 SGHTA, CDR2 FQGNSA. This CDR3 spans 12 amino acids. As DNA, the CDR3 is TGTGCCAGCAGCTTAGACTCGGATACGCAGTATTTT. It codes for CASSLDSDTQYF.

V usage is TRBV6-5 and J usage is TRBJ2-1; TRBD1 might be the D (6 bases). This CDR3 spans 15 amino acids. CDR1 and CDR2 (germline): MNHEY, SVGAGI. V was shortened by 7 bases and J by 0 bases, with 13 bases between the two germline ends. The CDR3 reads CASIRQVNSYNEQFF. CDR3 nucleotide sequence: TGTGCCAGCATTAGACAGGTGAACTCCTACAATGAGCAGTTCTTC.

This clone appeared a single time. V usage is TRBV25-1 and J usage is TRBJ2-3; 9 bases are a match to TRBD2. Germline CDR1 MGHDK, CDR2 SYGVNS. The trim removed 1 base at V and 4 bases at J, leaving 9 bases unmatched. The CDR3 has 17 amino acids. Here the CDR3 reads CASSEWLAGGVADTQYF. CDR3 nucleotides: TGTGCCAGCAGTGAATGGTTGGCGGGAGGGGTTGCAGATACGCAGTATTTT.

The chain uses TRBV11-2 and TRBJ2-3; maybe TRBD1 (5 bases). The CDR3 length is 11 residues. Germline CDR1 SGHAT, CDR2 FQNNGV. The V end was cut by 6 bases, the J end by 10 bases, with 11 bases between. The chain's CDR3 is CASRAGHSQYF. The CDR3 DNA reads as TGTGCCAGCAGGGCCGGACATTCGCAGTATTTT.

J is TRBJ2-1 and V is TRBV7-2; TRBD2 is a possible D gene (5 bases). This CDR3 contains 13 residues. CDR1 is SGHTA and CDR2 is FQGNSA in the germline V gene. V lost 3 bases to trimming and J lost 10 bases, with 13 bases between them. The CDR3 spells CASSFEDWAEQFF. The CDR3 coding sequence is TGTGCCAGCAGCTTTGAGGACTGGGCCGAGCAGTTCTTC.

The V and J genes are TRBV19 and TRBJ1-1, with D maybe TRBD1 (6 bases). Trimming left V 3 bases short and J 0 bases short, with 14 bases between. The CDR3 is made up of 16 amino acids. Germline V gene data show CDR1 as LNHDA and CDR2 as SQIVND (reference sequence). The CDR3, as DNA: TGTGCCAGTAGTATCGCGGGGGGCAGAATGAACACTGAAGCTTTCTTT. Translated, it gives CASSIAGGRMNTEAFF.

The chain joins TRBV20-1 to TRBJ1-5; D remains unclear. In germline, CDR1 is DFQATT, CDR2 SNEGSKA (reference sequence). With 3 bases removed from V and 1 base from J, the gap between germline ends came to 4 bases. The CDR3 consists of 12 residues. The CDR3 region is CSASSSNQPQHF. The CDR3 nucleotides are TGCAGTGCTAGTTCAAGCAATCAGCCCCAGCATTTT.

This clone was picked up a small number of times. V gene TRBV19 combines with J gene TRBJ2-7; 7 bases are shared with TRBD2. The CDR3 is 16 residues long. Germline lookup yields CDR1 LNHDA and CDR2 SQIVND (reference sequence). Trimming took 5 bases from V and 0 from J; bases not matched to a gene: 10. In DNA form, the CDR3 reads TGTGCCAGTAGTGGAGAGGGACTATTTAGCTCCTACGAGCAGTACTTC. It is translated as CASSGEGLFSSYEQYF. Using reference TRBV19 and TRBJ2-7 for the parts outside the CDR3, the full variable domain is DGGITQSPKYLFRKEGQNVTLSCEQNLNHDAMYWYRQDPGQGLRLIYYSQIVNDFQKGDIAEGYSVSREKKESFPLTVTSAQKNPTAFYLCASSGEGLFSSYEQYFGPGTRLTVT.

The rearrangement uses TRBV6-5 and TRBJ2-7; the match to TRBD1 covers 8 bases. In germline, CDR1 is MNHEY, CDR2 SVGAGI. Trimming took 6 bases from V and 0 from J; bases not matched to a gene: 7. CDR3 size: 15 residues. CDR3 nucleotides: TGTGCCAGCAGAGTCCCGGGACAGGACTCCTACGAGCAGTACTTC. Translated, it gives CASRVPGQDSYEQYF.

The table lists this clone with a count of one. Within the sample, other DNA sequences also encode this same CDR3. The genes are TRBV28 and TRBJ1-2, with D uncertain. The CDR3 consists of 14 residues. Per the germline V gene, CDR1 is MDHEN and CDR2 is SYDVKM. With 6 bases removed from V and 0 bases from J, the gap between germline ends came to 11 bases. The CDR3: CASRQDGTNYGYTF. DNA for the CDR3: TGTGCCAGCAGGCAGGACGGGACTAACTATGGCTACACCTTC.

The chain uses TRBV29-1 and TRBJ2-7, with a weak D call TRBD2 (5 bases). The length of the CDR3 is 15 residues. The germline V and J ends were trimmed by 1 base and 0 bases, with 13 bases remaining between them. Looked up from germline, CDR1 is SQVTM and CDR2 is ANQGSEA. The CDR3 region has the DNA TGCAGCGTTGAAGGGGAGCGGCAGAGCTCCTACGAGCAGTACTTC. This encodes CSVEGERQSSYEQYF.

This clone was seen more than once but under ten times. The rearrangement uses TRBV23-1 and TRBJ2-1; possibly TRBD2 for D (5 bases). TRBV23-1 is noted as an ORF with a role that remains uncertain. Trimming shortened V by 4 bases and J by 2 bases, and 12 bases separated the two germline ends. The CDR3 has 15 amino acids. CDR3 region: CASSPGLWPYNEQFF. Here the CDR3 DNA reads TGCGCCAGCAGTCCTGGACTCTGGCCCTACAATGAGCAGTTCTTC.

This clone was counted once. This chain uses TRBV18 with TRBJ2-2; D is undetermined. The germline V gene has CDR1 KGHSH and CDR2 LQKENI. V dropped 3 bases and J dropped 0 bases, with 8 bases sitting between them. This CDR3 spans 15 amino acids. The CDR3 region is CASSPDTANTGELFF. The CDR3 DNA reads TGTGCCAGCTCACCCGACACCGCGAACACCGGGGAGCTGTTTTTT.

About this clone itself: A single base separates this from a much larger clone, so it may be a read error. At the DNA level, this CDR3 is encoded by other sequences in the same sample as well. The chain uses TRBV6-6 and TRBJ2-2; TRBD1 aligns across 8 bases. This CDR3 has 14 residues. With 6 bases clipped from V and 4 bases from J, the junction kept 4 bases outside the gene matches. In germline, CDR1 is MNHNY, CDR2 SVGAGI (reference sequence). The CDR3 DNA follows: TGTGCCAGCAGCTACCAGGGGGCCACCGGGGAGCTGTTTTTT. Its protein product is CASSYQGATGELFF.

V is TRBV27 and J is TRBJ1-3; TRBD1 is a possible D gene (6 bases). V was shortened by 5 bases and J by 4 bases, with 12 bases between the two germline ends. Per germline, CDR1 MNHEY and CDR2 SMNVEV (reference sequence). This CDR3 has 14 residues. The CDR3 loop is CASSNRQAGNTIYF. CDR3 DNA sequence: TGTGCCAGCAGTAACAGACAGGCCGGAAACACCATATATTTT.